This T cell receptor beta chain was profiled in a study of CD8 T cells in ankylosing spondylitis. Findings and limits, study-wide: Matched ankylosing spondylitis synovial fluid reportedly showed significant enrichment of disease-linked clones. The authors found the disease-linked clones to be CD8+ and relatively rare in peripheral blood. Ankylosing spondylitis blood seemed to carry a telltale TCR beta motif made of under ten highly homologous variants.

Making the TCR beta libraries involved quantitative 5'-RACE with molecular barcodes. One entry per CDR3 protein results from TCRdb running MiXCR on the 5' RACE reads. The sample contains fewer than 200,000 distinct CDR3 sequences, 8.5% to 10% of which appear only once. Trimming removed 6 bases from V and 1 base from J; junction bases left unmatched: 4. The CDR3 is 14 amino acids. The germline V gene has CDR1 MNHEY and CDR2 SVGEGT. A word on this clonotype: The target antigen is unknown.

The chain joins TRBV6-2 or TRBV6-3 to TRBJ1-1; 8 bases fit TRBD1. Sequencing used blood, either unsorted or a sorted T cell fraction (not recorded which). The receptor's source is a female donor with ankylosing spondylitis or in good health (not recorded which). In nucleotides, the CDR3 is TGTGCCAGCAGAAGGGACAGGCCGAACACTGAAGCTTTCTTT. This gives the protein CASRRDRPNTEAFF.